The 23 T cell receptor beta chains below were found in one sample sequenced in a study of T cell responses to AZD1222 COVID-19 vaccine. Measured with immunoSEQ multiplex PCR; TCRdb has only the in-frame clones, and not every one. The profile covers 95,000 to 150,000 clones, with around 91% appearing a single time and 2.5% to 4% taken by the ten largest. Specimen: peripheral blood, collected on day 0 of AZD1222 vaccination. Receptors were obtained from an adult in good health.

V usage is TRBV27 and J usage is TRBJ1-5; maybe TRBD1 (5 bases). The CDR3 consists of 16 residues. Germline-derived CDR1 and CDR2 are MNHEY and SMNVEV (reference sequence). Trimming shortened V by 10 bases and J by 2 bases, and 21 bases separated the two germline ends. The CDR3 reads CATRRGGARRNQPQHF. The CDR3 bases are TGTGCCACTCGGAGGGGTGGAGCTCGCCGCAATCAGCCCCAGCATTTT.

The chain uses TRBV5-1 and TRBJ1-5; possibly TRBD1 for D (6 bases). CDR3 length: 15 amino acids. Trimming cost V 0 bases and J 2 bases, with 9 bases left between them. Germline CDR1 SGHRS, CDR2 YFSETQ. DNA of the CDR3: TGCGCCAGCAGCTTGGAGGGGGTCGGCAATCAGCCCCAGCATTTT. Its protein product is CASSLEGVGNQPQHF.

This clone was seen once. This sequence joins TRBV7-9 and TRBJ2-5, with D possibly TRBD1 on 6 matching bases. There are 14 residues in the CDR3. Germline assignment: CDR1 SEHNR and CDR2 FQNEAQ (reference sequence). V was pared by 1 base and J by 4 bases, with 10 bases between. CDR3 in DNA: TGTGCCAGCAGCTTAGGGGGGCTGGGAGAGACCCAGTACTTC. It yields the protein CASSLGGLGETQYF. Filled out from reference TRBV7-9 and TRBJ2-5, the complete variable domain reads DTGVSQNPRHKITKRGQNVTFRCDPISEHNRLYWYRQTLGQGPEFLTYFQNEAQLEKSRLLSDRFSAERPKGSFSTLEIQRTEQGDSAMYLCASSLGGLGETQYFGPGTRLLVL.

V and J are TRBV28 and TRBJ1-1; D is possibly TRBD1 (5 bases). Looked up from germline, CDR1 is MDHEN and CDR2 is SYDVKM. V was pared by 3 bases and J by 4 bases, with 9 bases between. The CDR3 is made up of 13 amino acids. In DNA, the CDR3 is TGTGCCAGCAGTTTCTGGGGGAGCACTGAAGCTTTCTTT. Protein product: CASSFWGSTEAFF.

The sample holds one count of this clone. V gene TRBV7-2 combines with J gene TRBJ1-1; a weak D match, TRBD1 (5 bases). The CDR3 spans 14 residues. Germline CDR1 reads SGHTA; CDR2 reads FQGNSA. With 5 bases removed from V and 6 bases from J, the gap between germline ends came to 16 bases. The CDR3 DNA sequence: TGTGCCAGCAGCGCTGCGAGCAGGGCTGCTGAAGCTTTCTTT. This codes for CASSAASRAAEAFF.

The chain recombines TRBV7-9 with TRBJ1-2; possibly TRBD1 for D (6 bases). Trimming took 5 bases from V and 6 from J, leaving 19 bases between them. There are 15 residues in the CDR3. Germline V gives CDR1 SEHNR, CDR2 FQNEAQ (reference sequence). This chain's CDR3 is CASSVRGGREDGYTF. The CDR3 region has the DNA TGTGCCAGCAGCGTACGTGGGGGGCGCGAAGATGGCTACACCTTC.

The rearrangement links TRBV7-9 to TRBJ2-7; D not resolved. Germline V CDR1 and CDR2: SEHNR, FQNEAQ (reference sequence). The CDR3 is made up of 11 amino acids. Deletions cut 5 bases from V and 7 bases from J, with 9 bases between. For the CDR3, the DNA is TGTGCCAGCAGCACCACACAAGAGCAGTACTTC. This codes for CASSTTQEQYF.

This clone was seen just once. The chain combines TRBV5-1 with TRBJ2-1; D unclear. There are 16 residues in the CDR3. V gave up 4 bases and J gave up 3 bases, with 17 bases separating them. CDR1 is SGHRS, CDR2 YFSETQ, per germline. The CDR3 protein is CASSTSSADRYNEQFF. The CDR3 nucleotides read TGCGCCAGCAGCACCAGTTCTGCGGACCGCTACAATGAGCAGTTCTTC.

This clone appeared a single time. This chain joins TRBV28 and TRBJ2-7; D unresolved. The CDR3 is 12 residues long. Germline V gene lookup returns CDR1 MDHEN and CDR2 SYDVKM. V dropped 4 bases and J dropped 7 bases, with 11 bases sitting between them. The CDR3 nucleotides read TGTGCCAGCAGTTCCTCCGTACGGGAGCAGTACTTC. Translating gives CASSSSVREQYF.

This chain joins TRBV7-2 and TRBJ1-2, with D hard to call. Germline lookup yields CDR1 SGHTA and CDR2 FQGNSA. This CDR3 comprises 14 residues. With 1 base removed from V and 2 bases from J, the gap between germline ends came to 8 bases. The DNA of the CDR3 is TGTGCCAGCAGCTTAGTATTGGACAACTATGGCTACACCTTC. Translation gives CASSLVLDNYGYTF.

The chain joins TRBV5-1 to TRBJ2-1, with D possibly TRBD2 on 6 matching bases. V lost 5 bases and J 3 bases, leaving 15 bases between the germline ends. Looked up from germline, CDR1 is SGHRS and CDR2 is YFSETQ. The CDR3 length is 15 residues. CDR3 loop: CASSGVAGNYNEQFF. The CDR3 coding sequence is TGCGCCAGCAGTGGGGTGGCGGGGAACTACAATGAGCAGTTCTTC.

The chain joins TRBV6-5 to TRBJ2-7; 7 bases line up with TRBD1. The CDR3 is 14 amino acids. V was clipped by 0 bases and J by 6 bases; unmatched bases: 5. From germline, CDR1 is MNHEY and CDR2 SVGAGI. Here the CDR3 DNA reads TGTGCCAGCAGTTACTCGCCAGGGGGAGCCGAGCAGTACTTC. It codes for CASSYSPGGAEQYF.

The CDR3 region is CASSFGDREAGELFF. Here the CDR3 DNA reads TGTGCCAGCAGCTTCGGGGACAGGGAGGCCGGGGAGCTGTTTTTT. The chain joins TRBV5-6 to TRBJ2-2, with 9 bases lining up with TRBD1. After removal of 2 bases from V and 6 bases from J, the junction contained 5 bases not matched to a gene. This CDR3 is built from 15 residues. CDR1 is SGHDT and CDR2 is YYEEEE in the germline V gene.

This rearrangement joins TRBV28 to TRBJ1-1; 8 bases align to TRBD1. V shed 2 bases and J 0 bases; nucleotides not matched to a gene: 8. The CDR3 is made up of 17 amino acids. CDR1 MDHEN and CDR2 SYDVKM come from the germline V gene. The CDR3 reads CASSLDRGYPVNTEAFF. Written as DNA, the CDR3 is TGTGCCAGCAGTTTAGACAGGGGCTACCCGGTGAACACTGAAGCTTTCTTT.

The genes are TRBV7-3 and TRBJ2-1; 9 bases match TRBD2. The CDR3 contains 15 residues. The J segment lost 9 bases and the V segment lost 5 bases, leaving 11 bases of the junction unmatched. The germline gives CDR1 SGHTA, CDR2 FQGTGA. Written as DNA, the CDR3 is TGTGCCAGCAGCCAAGGGGCTAGCGGGACCGCTGAGCAGTTCTTC. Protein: CASSQGASGTAEQFF.

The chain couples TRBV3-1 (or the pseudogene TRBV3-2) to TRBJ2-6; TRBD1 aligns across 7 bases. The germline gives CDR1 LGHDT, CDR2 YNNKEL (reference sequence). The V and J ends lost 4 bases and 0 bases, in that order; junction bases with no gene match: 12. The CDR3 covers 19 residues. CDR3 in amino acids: CASSPSIGQAISGANVLTF. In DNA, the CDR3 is TGTGCCAGCAGCCCCTCCATAGGACAGGCGATCTCTGGGGCCAACGTCCTGACTTTC.

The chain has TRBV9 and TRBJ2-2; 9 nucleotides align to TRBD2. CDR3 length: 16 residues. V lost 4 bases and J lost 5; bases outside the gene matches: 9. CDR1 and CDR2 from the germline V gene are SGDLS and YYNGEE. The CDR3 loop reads CASSISGGHPTGELFF. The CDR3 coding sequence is TGTGCCAGCAGCATTAGCGGGGGTCACCCAACCGGGGAGCTGTTTTTT.

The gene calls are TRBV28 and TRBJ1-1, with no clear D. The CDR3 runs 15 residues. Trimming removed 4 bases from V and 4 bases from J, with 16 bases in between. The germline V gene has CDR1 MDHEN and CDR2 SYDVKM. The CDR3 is CASSSRVPWSTEAFF. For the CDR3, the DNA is TGTGCCAGCAGTTCCCGGGTGCCCTGGAGCACTGAAGCTTTCTTT.

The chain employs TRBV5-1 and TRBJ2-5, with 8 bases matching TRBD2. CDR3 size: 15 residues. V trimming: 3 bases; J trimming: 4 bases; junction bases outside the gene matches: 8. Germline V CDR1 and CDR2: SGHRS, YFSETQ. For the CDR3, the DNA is TGCGCCAGCAGCTGGAACGGGGGGGAAGGAGAGACCCAGTACTTC. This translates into CASSWNGGEGETQYF.

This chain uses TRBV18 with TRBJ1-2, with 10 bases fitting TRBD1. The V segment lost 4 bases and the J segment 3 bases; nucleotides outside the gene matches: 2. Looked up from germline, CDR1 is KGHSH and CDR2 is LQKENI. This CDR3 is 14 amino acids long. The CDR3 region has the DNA TGTGCCAGCTCACAAGGGACAGGGGACTATGGCTACACCTTC. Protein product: CASSQGTGDYGYTF.

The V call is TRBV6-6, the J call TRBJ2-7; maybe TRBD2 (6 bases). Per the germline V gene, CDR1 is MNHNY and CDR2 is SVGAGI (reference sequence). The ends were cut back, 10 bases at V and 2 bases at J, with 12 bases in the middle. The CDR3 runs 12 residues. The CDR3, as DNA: TGTGCCACGCGGGGCAGCACCTACGAGCAGTACTTC. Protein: CATRGSTYEQYF.

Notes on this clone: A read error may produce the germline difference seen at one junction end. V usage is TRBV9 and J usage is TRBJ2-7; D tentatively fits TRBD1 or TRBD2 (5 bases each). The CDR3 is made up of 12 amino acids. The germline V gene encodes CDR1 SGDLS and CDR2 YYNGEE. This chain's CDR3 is CASGSERGPPHF. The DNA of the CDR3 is TGTGCCAGCGGGTCTGAGAGGGGACCCCCACACTTC.

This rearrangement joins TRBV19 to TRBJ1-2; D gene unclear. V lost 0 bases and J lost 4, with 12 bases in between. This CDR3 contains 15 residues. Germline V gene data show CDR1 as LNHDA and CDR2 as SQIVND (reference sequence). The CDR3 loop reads CASSIDRSGFYGYTF. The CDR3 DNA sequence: TGTGCCAGTAGTATAGATCGGTCGGGGTTCTATGGCTACACCTTC.